The next 7 T cell receptor beta chains were all read from a single sample in a study of cytomegalovirus exposure and HLA in healthy donors. Vbeta (60) and Jbeta (13) primers were used in the PCR. Assay: immunoSEQ multiplex PCR; the TCRdb copy retains only in-frame clones and omits some. This table lists fewer than 250,000 clones. The sample consisted of PBMCs. The receptors were sampled from a woman aged 25 to 39 in good health and CMV-seropositive.

The genes are TRBV30 and TRBJ2-1; 11 nucleotides match TRBD2. Germline CDR1 GTSNPN, CDR2 SVGIG (reference sequence). Losses at the gene ends were 8 bases for V and 2 bases for J; bases not matched to a gene: 5. There are 14 residues in the CDR3. CDR3: CAGGTSGPYNEQFF. The CDR3, as DNA: TGTGCCGGGGGGACTAGCGGACCCTACAATGAGCAGTTCTTC.

The chain combines TRBV19 with TRBJ2-7; perhaps TRBD1 as D (6 bases). The germline V and J ends were trimmed by 1 base and 2 bases, with 12 bases remaining between them. The CDR3 contains 15 residues. Looked up from germline, CDR1 is LNHDA and CDR2 is SQIVND (reference sequence). CDR3 protein: CASSIVSQGAYEQYF. For the CDR3, the DNA is TGTGCCAGTAGTATAGTCTCACAGGGAGCCTACGAGCAGTACTTC.

V and J are TRBV15 and TRBJ2-7; TRBD1 matches 8 bases. CDR3 length: 14 amino acids. Losses at the gene ends were 1 base for V and 6 bases for J; bases not matched to a gene: 5. Germline V gene lookup returns CDR1 LNHNV and CDR2 YYDKDF (reference sequence). In nucleotides, the CDR3 is TGTGCCACCAGCAGAGGCGGGACAGGCACCGAGCAGTACTTC. This encodes CATSRGGTGTEQYF.

The J gene is TRBJ1-6, the V gene TRBV4-1; 8 bases fit TRBD1. The V gene end was trimmed by 3 bases and the J gene end by 3 bases; junction bases not matched to a gene: 1. Germline CDR1 reads MGHRA; CDR2 reads YSYEKL. The CDR3 is 15 amino acids. CDR3 sequence (DNA): TGCGCCAGCAGCCACGGACAGGGCTATAATTCACCCCTCCACTTT. Its protein product is CASSHGQGYNSPLHF.

The rearrangement links TRBV7-2 to TRBJ1-2; 7 nucleotides match TRBD1. J gave up 3 bases and V 5 bases, and 9 bases lay outside the gene matches. The CDR3 has 15 residues. Germline V gives CDR1 SGHTA, CDR2 FQGNSA. CDR3 nucleotides: TGTGCCAGCAGCCGCCGACAGGGAGAGGACTATGGCTACACCTTC. It yields the protein CASSRRQGEDYGYTF.

V gene TRBV29-1 combines with J gene TRBJ2-7; 8 nucleotides line up with TRBD2. The CDR3 is 15 amino acids. Germline assignment: CDR1 SQVTM and CDR2 ANQGSEA. After removal of 0 bases from V and 0 bases from J, the junction contained 4 bases not matched to a gene. The DNA for the CDR3 is TGCAGCGTTGAAGAGCCAGCGGGAGCCTCCTACGAGCAGTACTTC. It codes for CSVEEPAGASYEQYF.

The rearrangement joins TRBV7-9 to TRBJ1-3; 8 nucleotides align to TRBD1. Germline V gives CDR1 SEHNR, CDR2 FQNEAQ (reference sequence). The CDR3 spans 16 residues. V was clipped by 5 bases and J by 1 base; unmatched bases: 7. CDR3 in DNA: TGTGCCAGCAGCCGAACTACAGGGGGATCTGGAAACACCATATATTTT. This encodes CASSRTTGGSGNTIYF.